The 29 T cell receptor beta chains listed next were all sequenced from one sample in a study of CD8 T cells in Susac syndrome. RNA amounts of about 0.45 to 1 ug underwent reverse transcription with random hexamers. TCRdb re-called the immunoSEQ multiplex PCR reads through MiXCR, storing one row per CDR3 protein. The table lists about 60,000 distinct CDR3 sequences, roughly nine tenths of them singletons. What was sequenced was CD8+ T cells from PBMCs. All receptors come from a human donor in good health.

This rearrangement joins TRBV6-6 to TRBJ2-7; TRBD1 matches 8 bases. Germline CDR1 and CDR2: MNHNY and SVGAGI (reference sequence). CDR3 length: 14 residues. With 7 bases clipped from V and 0 bases from J, the junction kept 5 bases outside the gene matches. CDR3 sequence: CASTTQGASYEQYF. For the CDR3, the DNA is TGTGCCAGCACTACTCAGGGGGCCTCCTACGAGCAGTACTTC.

CDR3 nucleotides: TGTGCCATCGGGCGGGCTGGGGAGCTGTTTTTT. Protein: CAIGRAGELFF. The chain is built from TRBV19 and TRBJ2-2; weak D call: TRBD2 (5 bases). Germline V gene sequence: CDR1 LNHDA, CDR2 SQIVND (reference sequence). V lost 10 bases to trimming and J lost 8 bases, with 11 bases between them. There are 11 residues in the CDR3.

The genes are TRBV28 and TRBJ2-3; 9 bases fit TRBD2. CDR3 length: 21 residues. V lost 3 bases to trimming and J lost 2 bases; unmatched junction nucleotides: 21. Germline values: CDR1 MDHEN, CDR2 SYDVKM. The CDR3 DNA reads TGTGCCAGCAGTTTTGACCCCATCCGAAGTCTAGCGGGGACCTCCACAGATACGCAGTATTTT. Protein sequence: CASSFDPIRSLAGTSTDTQYF. The variable domain in full, completed from reference TRBV28 and TRBJ2-3, reads DVKVTQSSRYLVKRTGEKVFLECVQDMDHENMFWYRQDPGLGLRLIYFSYDVKMKEKGDIPEGYSVSREKKERFSLILESASTNQTSMYLCASSFDPIRSLAGTSTDTQYFGPGTRLTVL.

The chain couples TRBV20-1 to TRBJ2-5; TRBD2 is a possible D gene (8 bases). From germline, CDR1 is DFQATT and CDR2 SNEGSKA (reference sequence). V shed 5 bases and J shed 2 bases, with 18 bases lying between them. The CDR3 totals 15 residues. In DNA form, the CDR3 reads TGCAGTGCTGATGGGACAGTAGCGGGGCAAGAGACCCAGTACTTC. Amino acid sequence: CSADGTVAGQETQYF.

This chain joins TRBV7-9 and TRBJ2-5, with D uncertain. With 2 bases removed from V and 5 bases from J, the gap between germline ends came to 6 bases. CDR1 is SEHNR, CDR2 FQNEAQ, per germline (reference sequence). CDR3 length: 12 amino acids. The CDR3 bases are TGTGCCAGCAGCTTACCCAGGGAGACCCAGTACTTC. It encodes CASSLPRETQYF.

The chain combines TRBV7-2 with TRBJ2-1; D ambiguous. CDR1 and CDR2 from the germline V gene are SGHTA and FQGNSA. This CDR3 has 11 amino acids. Between the trimmed V and J ends, which lost 1 base and 9 bases, there was a span of 4 bases. The CDR3 loop reads CASSLVREQFF. CDR3 DNA: TGTGCCAGCAGCTTAGTTCGTGAGCAGTTCTTC.

The J gene is TRBJ2-7, the V gene TRBV19; 7 bases map to TRBD2. J was trimmed by 2 bases and V by 5 bases; bases with no gene match: 3. Looked up from germline, CDR1 is LNHDA and CDR2 is SQIVND (reference sequence). The CDR3 has 13 residues. CDR3 bases: TGTGCCAGTAGTTCCGGACTAGCCTACGAGCAGTACTTC. Residues: CASSSGLAYEQYF. Full variable domain (missing parts from reference TRBV19 and TRBJ2-7): DGGITQSPKYLFRKEGQNVTLSCEQNLNHDAMYWYRQDPGQGLRLIYYSQIVNDFQKGDIAEGYSVSREKKESFPLTVTSAQKNPTAFYLCASSSGLAYEQYFGPGTRLTVT.

In the case of this clonotype: An end of the junction differs from the germline gene, which may be a read error. The J gene is TRBJ2-5, the V gene TRBV5-6, with a tentative D call TRBD2 (6 bases). CDR1 and CDR2 (germline): SGHDT, YYEEEE. The CDR3 consists of 12 residues. In DNA form, the CDR3 reads TGTGCCAGCAGTAATATCCCGGGACTCTCCGACTTC. Translation gives CASSNIPGLSDF.

The chain joins TRBV6-1 to TRBJ1-3; D unresolved. The V gene's germline CDR1 is MNHNS and CDR2 SASEGT. The CDR3 contains 18 residues. The V end was cut by 3 bases, the J end by 5 bases, with 23 bases between. DNA for the CDR3: TGTGCCAGCAGTGACCGGGGAATCCGGCGGCCGGCGAGAAACACCATATATTTT. Its translation: CASSDRGIRRPARNTIYF.

CDR3 coding DNA: TGTGCCAGCAGCTTATCACTAGCGTCCCACGAGCAGTACTTC. Translated: CASSLSLASHEQYF. The J gene is TRBJ2-7, the V gene TRBV13, with TRBD2 matching over 7 bases. The CDR3 extends over 14 amino acids. Germline V lookup: CDR1 PRHDT, CDR2 FYEKMQ (reference sequence). Trimming took 2 bases from V and 5 from J; bases not matched to a gene: 6. Variable domain in full (rest from reference TRBV13 and TRBJ2-7): AAGVIQSPRHLIKEKRETATLKCYPIPRHDTVYWYQQGPGQDPQFLISFYEKMQSDKGSIPDRFSAQQFSDYHSELNMSSLELGDSALYFCASSLSLASHEQYFGPGTRLTVT.

The CDR3 DNA reads TGTGCCAGCAGCCCCGGACAGGGGTACACTGAAGCTTTCTTT. Translation: CASSPGQGYTEAFF. V usage is TRBV6-4 and J usage is TRBJ1-1, with 9 bases that match TRBD1. V was pared by 6 bases and J by 3 bases, with 5 bases of the junction left unmatched. The CDR3 runs to 14 residues. Germline CDR1 is MRHNA and CDR2 is SNTAGT.

The V gene is TRBV2, the J gene TRBJ2-2, with a tentative D call TRBD2 (7 bases). V gave up 8 bases and J gave up 8 bases, with 18 bases separating them. Germline loops: CDR1 SNHLY, CDR2 FYNNEI. This CDR3 is built from 14 residues. The CDR3 DNA follows: TGTGCCAGCTCCGCTGGGCGGGGGCGGGGGGAGCTGTTTTTT. Translated: CASSAGRGRGELFF.

This clonotype was seen a single time. The V and J genes are TRBV5-4 and TRBJ1-6; TRBD1 agrees at 7 bases. The J segment lost 9 bases and the V segment lost 3 bases, leaving 6 bases of the junction unmatched. The CDR3 length is 14 residues. Germline-derived CDR1 and CDR2 are SGHNT and YYREEE (reference sequence). The CDR3 nucleotides read TGTGCCAGCAGCTCGACAGGGTCCTCTTCACCCCTCCACTTT. It specifies CASSSTGSSSPLHF.

This clonotype was observed a single time. The chain couples TRBV7-4 to TRBJ2-1, with 7 positions matching TRBD2. V trimming: 3 bases; J trimming: 6 bases; junction bases outside the gene matches: 11. The CDR3 loop spans 16 amino acids. From germline, CDR1 is SGHVT and CDR2 SQSDAQ. DNA for the CDR3: TGTGCCAGCAGCTTGCCCCGGGGGGTTAGGGGCAATGAGCAGTTCTTC. This sequence encodes CASSLPRGVRGNEQFF. The entire variable domain, with the rest obtained from reference TRBV7-4 and TRBJ2-1, is as follows: GAGVSQSPRYKVAKRGRDVALRCDSISGHVTLYWYRQTLGQGSEVLTYSQSDAQRDKSGRPSGRFSAERPERSVSTLKIQRTEQGDSAVYLCASSLPRGVRGNEQFFGPGTRLTVL.

This clonotype was detected a few times. This sequence joins TRBV7-2 and TRBJ2-7, with a weak D call TRBD2 (6 bases). The V gene's germline CDR1 is SGHTA and CDR2 FQGNSA. This CDR3 is built from 16 residues. Trimming removed 5 bases from V and 0 bases from J, with 17 bases in between. The CDR3 DNA is TGTGCCAGCAGCCCCTGGGGTAGCGGCAGCTCCTACGAGCAGTACTTC. It specifies CASSPWGSGSSYEQYF.

The chain carries TRBV7-9 and TRBJ2-1; 8 bases are shared with TRBD2. V was pared by 2 bases and J by 4 bases, with 7 bases of the junction left unmatched. Germline V gene sequence: CDR1 SEHNR, CDR2 FQNEAQ (reference sequence). The CDR3 covers 16 residues. In DNA form, the CDR3 reads TGTGCCAGCAGCTTACATCCAGCGGGGGATTACAATGAGCAGTTCTTC. Its translation is CASSLHPAGDYNEQFF. Combining the CDR3 with reference TRBV7-9 and TRBJ2-1 gives the whole variable domain DTGVSQNPRHKITKRGQNVTFRCDPISEHNRLYWYRQTLGQGPEFLTYFQNEAQLEKSRLLSDRFSAERPKGSFSTLEIQRTEQGDSAMYLCASSLHPAGDYNEQFFGPGTRLTVL.

In nucleotides, the CDR3 is TGTGCCAGCTCCTTAGAGGGACTACAATACGAGCAGTACTTC. It translates to CASSLEGLQYEQYF. This chain uses TRBV2 with TRBJ2-7, with 7 nucleotides matching TRBD2. CDR3 length equals 14 residues. Unmatched junction bases numbered 11, after V lost 8 bases and J lost 4 bases. CDR1 and CDR2 (germline): SNHLY, FYNNEI.

The rearrangement links TRBV6-5 to TRBJ2-2, with D tentatively TRBD1 or TRBD2 (6 bases each). Trimming pared 0 bases from V and 3 bases from J, leaving 14 bases between. Germline CDR1 MNHEY, CDR2 SVGAGI. The CDR3 runs to 17 residues. The CDR3 region has the DNA TGTGCCAGCAGTTACTCTTGGGCAGGGGAGGACACCGGGGAGCTGTTTTTT. Translating gives CASSYSWAGEDTGELFF.

The chain carries TRBV4-1 and TRBJ2-1; no reliable D call. Trimming took off 1 base at V and 4 bases at J, with 11 bases between the two ends. Germline lookup yields CDR1 MGHRA and CDR2 YSYEKL. The CDR3 totals 15 residues. The CDR3 spells CASSQVLSSYNEQFF. CDR3 nucleotide sequence: TGCGCCAGCAGCCAAGTCCTTAGCAGTTACAATGAGCAGTTCTTC.

The genes are TRBV10-3 and TRBJ2-1; 9 bases agree with TRBD2. After removal of 4 bases from V and 7 bases from J, the junction contained 5 bases not matched to a gene. The germline V gene encodes CDR1 ENHRY and CDR2 SYGVKD. This CDR3 comprises 14 residues. CDR3 sequence (DNA): TGTGCCATCAGTGGCCGGACTAGCGCAAATGAGCAGTTCTTC. Its protein is CAISGRTSANEQFF.

The chain joins TRBV12-3 or TRBV12-4 to TRBJ2-2; D is unclear. The CDR3 totals 14 residues. The V end lost 7 bases, the J end lost 0 bases, and 9 bases lay between the germline ends. CDR3 protein: CASMGSTNTGELFF. CDR3 DNA sequence: TGTGCCAGCATGGGCAGTACGAACACCGGGGAGCTGTTTTTT.

The chain employs TRBV5-6 and TRBJ2-2, with 7 bases aligning to TRBD2. Losses at the gene ends were 2 bases for V and 6 bases for J; bases not matched to a gene: 1. The CDR3 runs 13 residues. In germline, CDR1 is SGHDT, CDR2 YYEEEE. The CDR3 DNA is TGTGCCAGCAGCTTACGGGAGGCCGGGGAGCTGTTTTTT. Its translation: CASSLREAGELFF.

The rearrangement joins TRBV13 to TRBJ2-2, with 10 bases aligning to TRBD1. CDR3 length equals 17 residues. V lost 1 base to trimming and J lost 4 bases; unmatched junction nucleotides: 6. Germline loops: CDR1 PRHDT, CDR2 FYEKMQ (reference sequence). The CDR3 protein is CASSLEPGQGTTGELFF. The DNA for the CDR3 is TGTGCCAGCAGCTTAGAACCGGGACAGGGGACCACCGGGGAGCTGTTTTTT.

The chain has TRBV12-3 or TRBV12-4 and TRBJ1-5; 9 nucleotides line up with TRBD1. V lost 5 bases, J lost 2 bases, and 7 bases stayed unmatched. This CDR3 has 16 amino acids. The CDR3 region has the DNA TGTGCCAGCAGTCGAGCCACAGGGGGCGGCAATCAGCCCCAGCATTTT. This translates into CASSRATGGGNQPQHF.

The V call is TRBV4-2, the J call TRBJ2-7; tentatively, D is TRBD1 (6 bases). Deletions cut 0 bases from V and 6 bases from J, with 15 bases between. The CDR3 totals 15 residues. CDR1 and CDR2 (germline): LGHNA, YNFKEQ. The CDR3 sequence is CASSQDYQGSAEQYF. The CDR3 DNA follows: TGTGCCAGCAGCCAAGACTACCAGGGGAGCGCCGAGCAGTACTTC.

V gene TRBV7-2 combines with J gene TRBJ1-1; 7 nucleotides line up with TRBD1. Trimming at V came to 5 bases and at J to 4 bases, leaving 7 bases not matched to a gene. The CDR3 extends over 14 amino acids. Germline loops: CDR1 SGHTA, CDR2 FQGNSA. Here the CDR3 DNA reads TGTGCCAGCAGCCAGGGGGGTTGGGTCACTGAAGCTTTCTTT. Translation: CASSQGGWVTEAFF.

J is TRBJ1-5 and V is TRBV19, with 8 bases that match TRBD1. Germline V gives CDR1 LNHDA, CDR2 SQIVND (reference sequence). The CDR3 runs 15 residues. After removal of 7 bases from V and 9 bases from J, the junction contained 14 bases not matched to a gene. The CDR3 DNA follows: TGTGCCAGTACCCCCGGCCAGGGGGCCACTCGGCCCCAGCATTTT. This codes for CASTPGQGATRPQHF.

V gene TRBV2 combines with J gene TRBJ2-2, with a tentative D call TRBD2 (5 bases). This CDR3 spans 15 amino acids. V was clipped by 3 bases and J by 4 bases, with 12 bases between them. CDR1 is SNHLY and CDR2 is FYNNEI in the germline V gene. The CDR3 region is CASSEVARFTGELFF. For the CDR3, the DNA is TGTGCCAGCAGTGAGGTAGCGCGCTTCACCGGGGAGCTGTTTTTT.

This clonotype appeared once. The rearrangement links TRBV4-3 to TRBJ2-7; 11 nucleotides agree with TRBD1. V was pared by 0 bases and J by 7 bases, with 5 bases of the junction left unmatched. The germline V gene has CDR1 LGHNA and CDR2 YSLEER. CDR3 length: 15 residues. CDR3 DNA: TGCGCCAGCAGCCAAGACGGGACAGGGGGTGAAGAGCAGTACTTC. Translated: CASSQDGTGGEEQYF.